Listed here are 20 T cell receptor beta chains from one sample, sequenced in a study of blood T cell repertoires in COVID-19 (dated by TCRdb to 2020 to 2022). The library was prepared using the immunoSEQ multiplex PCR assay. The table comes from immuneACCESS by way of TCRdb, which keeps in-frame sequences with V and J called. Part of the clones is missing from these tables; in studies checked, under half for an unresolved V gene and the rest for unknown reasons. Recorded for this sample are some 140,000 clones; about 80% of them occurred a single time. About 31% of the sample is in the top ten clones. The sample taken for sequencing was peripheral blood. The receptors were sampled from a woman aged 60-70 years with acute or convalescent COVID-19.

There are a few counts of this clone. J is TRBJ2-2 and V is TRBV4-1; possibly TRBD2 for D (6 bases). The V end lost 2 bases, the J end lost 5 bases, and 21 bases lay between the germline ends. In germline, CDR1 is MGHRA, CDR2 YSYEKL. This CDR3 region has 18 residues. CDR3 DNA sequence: TGCGCCAGCAGCCAAACCGCCGCCGCTAGCGCCGGAACCGGGGAGCTGTTTTTT. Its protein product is CASSQTAAASAGTGELFF.

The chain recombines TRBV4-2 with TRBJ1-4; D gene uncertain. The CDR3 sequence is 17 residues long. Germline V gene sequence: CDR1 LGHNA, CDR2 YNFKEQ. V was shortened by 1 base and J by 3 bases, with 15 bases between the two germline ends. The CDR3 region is CASSQAPPGVANEKLFF. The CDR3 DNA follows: TGTGCCAGCAGCCAAGCGCCGCCCGGGGTCGCTAATGAAAAACTGTTTTTT.

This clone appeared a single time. This CDR3 is CASSFTPRGNYGYTF. The CDR3 DNA reads TGTGCCAGCAGCTTCACCCCCAGGGGGAACTATGGCTACACCTTC. The chain recombines TRBV7-9 with TRBJ1-2, with 7 bases lining up with TRBD1. This CDR3 has 15 residues. Per the germline V gene, CDR1 is SEHNR and CDR2 is FQNEAQ (reference sequence). V lost 3 bases to trimming and J lost 2 bases; unmatched junction nucleotides: 6.

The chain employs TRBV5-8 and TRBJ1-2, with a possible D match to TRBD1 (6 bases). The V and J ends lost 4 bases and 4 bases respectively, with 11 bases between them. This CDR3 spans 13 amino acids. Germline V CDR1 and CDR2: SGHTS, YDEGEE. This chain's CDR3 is CASSPDSRYGYTF. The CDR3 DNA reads TGTGCCAGCAGCCCGGACAGCCGCTATGGCTACACCTTC.

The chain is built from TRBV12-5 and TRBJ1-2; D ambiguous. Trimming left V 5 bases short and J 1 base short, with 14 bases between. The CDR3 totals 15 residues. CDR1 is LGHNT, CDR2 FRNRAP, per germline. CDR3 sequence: CASGPSGRVNYGYTF. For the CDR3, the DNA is TGTGCTAGTGGTCCCTCGGGGAGGGTTAACTATGGCTACACCTTC.

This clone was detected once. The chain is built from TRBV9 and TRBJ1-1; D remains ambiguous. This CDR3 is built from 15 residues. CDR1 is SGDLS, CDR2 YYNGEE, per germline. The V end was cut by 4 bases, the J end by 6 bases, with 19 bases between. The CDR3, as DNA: TGTGCCAGCAGCCCCACCCGAATTGGTCGGTCTGAAGCTTTCTTT. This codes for CASSPTRIGRSEAFF.

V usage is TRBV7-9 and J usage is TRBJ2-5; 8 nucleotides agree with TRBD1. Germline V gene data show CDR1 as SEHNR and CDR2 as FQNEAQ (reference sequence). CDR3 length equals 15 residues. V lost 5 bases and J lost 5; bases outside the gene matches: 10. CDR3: CASSRRQGLRETQYF. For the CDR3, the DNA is TGTGCCAGCAGCCGCAGACAGGGGTTACGGGAGACCCAGTACTTC.

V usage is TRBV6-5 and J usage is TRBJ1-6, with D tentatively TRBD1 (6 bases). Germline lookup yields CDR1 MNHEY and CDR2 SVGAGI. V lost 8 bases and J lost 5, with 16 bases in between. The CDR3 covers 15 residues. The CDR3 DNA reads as TGTGCCAGCCATACAGGGTGGTGGGATAATTCACCCCTCCACTTT. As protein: CASHTGWWDNSPLHF.

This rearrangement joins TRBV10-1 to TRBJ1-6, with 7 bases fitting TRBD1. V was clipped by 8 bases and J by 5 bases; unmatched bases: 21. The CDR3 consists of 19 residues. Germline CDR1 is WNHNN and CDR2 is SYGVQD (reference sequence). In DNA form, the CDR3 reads TGCGCCAGCCAACCTGACAGGGAAGGCACGCGCACGCATAATTCACCCCTCCACTTT. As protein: CASQPDREGTRTHNSPLHF.

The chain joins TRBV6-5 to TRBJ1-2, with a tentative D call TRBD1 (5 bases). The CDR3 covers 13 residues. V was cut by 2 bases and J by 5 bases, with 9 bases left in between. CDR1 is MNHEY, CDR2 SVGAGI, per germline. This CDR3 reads CASSYDSQYGYTF. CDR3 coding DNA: TGTGCCAGCAGTTACGACAGCCAGTATGGCTACACCTTC.

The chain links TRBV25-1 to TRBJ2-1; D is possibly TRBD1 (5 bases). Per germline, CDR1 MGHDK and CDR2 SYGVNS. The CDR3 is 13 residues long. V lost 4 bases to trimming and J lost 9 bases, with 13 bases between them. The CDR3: CASSVGRRGEQFF. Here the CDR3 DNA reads TGTGCCAGCAGTGTCGGCCGAAGGGGTGAGCAGTTCTTC. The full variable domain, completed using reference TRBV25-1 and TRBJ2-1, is EADIYQTPRYLVIGTGKKITLECSQTMGHDKMYWYQQDPGMELHLIHYSYGVNSTEKGDLSSESTVSRIRTEHFPLTLESARPSHTSQYLCASSVGRRGEQFFGPGTRLTVL.

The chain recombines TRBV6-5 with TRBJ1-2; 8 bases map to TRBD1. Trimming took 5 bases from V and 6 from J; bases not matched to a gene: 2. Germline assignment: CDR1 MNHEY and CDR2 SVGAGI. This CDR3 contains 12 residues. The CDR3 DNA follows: TGTGCCAGCAGTCCACAGGGGGATGGCTACACCTTC. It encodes CASSPQGDGYTF.

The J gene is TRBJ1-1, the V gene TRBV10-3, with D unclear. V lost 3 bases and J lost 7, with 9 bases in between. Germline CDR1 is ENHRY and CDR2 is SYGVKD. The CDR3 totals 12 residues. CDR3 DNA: TGTGCCATCAGTGAACCCGGGGATGAAGCTTTCTTT. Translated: CAISEPGDEAFF.

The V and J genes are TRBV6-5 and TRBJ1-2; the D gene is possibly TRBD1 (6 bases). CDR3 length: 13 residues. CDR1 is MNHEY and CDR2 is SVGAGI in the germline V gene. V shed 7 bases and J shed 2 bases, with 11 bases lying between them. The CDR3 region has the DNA TGTGCCAGCACCTTGGACAGAAACTATGGCTACACCTTC. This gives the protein CASTLDRNYGYTF.

This chain's CDR3 is CASSLIPAGLSYNEQFF. CDR3 in DNA: TGTGCCAGCAGCTTAATCCCAGCGGGCCTCTCCTACAATGAGCAGTTCTTC. This chain links TRBV7-3 with TRBJ2-1; D might be TRBD2 (6 bases). Looked up from germline, CDR1 is SGHTA and CDR2 is FQGTGA. Trimming cost V 1 base and J 0 bases, with 13 bases left between them. The CDR3 runs to 17 residues.

CDR3 nucleotides: TGTGCCAGCAGTTACTCTACTAGCGGGGCCTACGAGCAGTACTTC. Translation gives CASSYSTSGAYEQYF. The rearrangement uses TRBV6-5 and TRBJ2-7; 10 bases map to TRBD2. The germline V gene encodes CDR1 MNHEY and CDR2 SVGAGI. V dropped 0 bases and J dropped 2; count of bases not matched to a gene: 1. The CDR3 runs 15 residues.

CDR3 protein: CAISSDGFNEQFF. The CDR3 region has the DNA TGTGCCATCAGTTCTGACGGGTTCAATGAGCAGTTCTTC. J is TRBJ2-1 and V is TRBV10-3; D not resolved. V lost 5 bases and J 6 bases, leaving 11 bases between the germline ends. This CDR3 contains 13 residues. Looked up from germline, CDR1 is ENHRY and CDR2 is SYGVKD.

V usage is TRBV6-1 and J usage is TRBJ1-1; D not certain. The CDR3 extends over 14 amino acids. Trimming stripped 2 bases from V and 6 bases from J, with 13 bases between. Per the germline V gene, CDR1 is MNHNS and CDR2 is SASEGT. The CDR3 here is CASSEFKPKSEAFF. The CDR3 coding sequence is TGTGCCAGCAGTGAATTCAAGCCGAAGTCTGAAGCTTTCTTT.

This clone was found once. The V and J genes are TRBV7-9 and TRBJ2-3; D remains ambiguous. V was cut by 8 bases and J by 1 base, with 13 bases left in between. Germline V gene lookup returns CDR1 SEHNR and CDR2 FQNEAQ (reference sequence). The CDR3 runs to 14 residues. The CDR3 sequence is CASGVGSGTDTQYF. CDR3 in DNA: TGTGCCAGCGGCGTGGGCTCCGGCACAGATACGCAGTATTTT.

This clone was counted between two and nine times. CDR3 sequence reads: CASSPHESSYYEQYV. CDR3 coding DNA: TGTGCCAGCAGCCCGCATGAGTCCTCCTACTACGAGCAGTACGTC. This sequence joins TRBV9 and TRBJ2-7; D gene unclear. Deletions cut 4 bases from V and 3 bases from J, with 17 bases between. Germline lookup yields CDR1 SGDLS and CDR2 YYNGEE. This CDR3 comprises 15 residues.